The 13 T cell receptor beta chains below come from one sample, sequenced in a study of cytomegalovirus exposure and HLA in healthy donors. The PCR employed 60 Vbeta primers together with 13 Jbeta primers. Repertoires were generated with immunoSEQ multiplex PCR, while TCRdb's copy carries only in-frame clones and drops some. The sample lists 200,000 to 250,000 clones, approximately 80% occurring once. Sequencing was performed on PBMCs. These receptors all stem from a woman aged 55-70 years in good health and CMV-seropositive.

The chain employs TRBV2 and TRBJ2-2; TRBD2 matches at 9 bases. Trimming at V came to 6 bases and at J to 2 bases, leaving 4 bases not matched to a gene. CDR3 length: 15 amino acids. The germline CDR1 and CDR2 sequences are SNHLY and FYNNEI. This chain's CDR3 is CASRGGTSNTGELFF. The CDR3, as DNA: TGTGCCAGCAGGGGAGGGACTAGCAACACCGGGGAGCTGTTTTTT.

The CDR3 spells CASSPGTGVRYEQYF. In nucleotides, the CDR3 is TGTGCCAGCAGCCCCGGGACAGGGGTTAGGTACGAGCAGTACTTC. This chain connects TRBV5-4 to TRBJ2-7; 10 bases are shared with TRBD1. V dropped 4 bases and J dropped 4; count of bases not matched to a gene: 8. Germline values: CDR1 SGHNT, CDR2 YYREEE (reference sequence). The CDR3 consists of 15 residues.

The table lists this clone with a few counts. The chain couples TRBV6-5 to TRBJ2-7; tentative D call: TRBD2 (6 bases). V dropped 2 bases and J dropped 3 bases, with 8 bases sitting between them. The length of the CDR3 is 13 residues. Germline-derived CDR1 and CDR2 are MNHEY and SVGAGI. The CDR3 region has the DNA TGTGCCAGCAGTTACCCCGGGGGCTACGAGCAGTACTTC. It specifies CASSYPGGYEQYF.

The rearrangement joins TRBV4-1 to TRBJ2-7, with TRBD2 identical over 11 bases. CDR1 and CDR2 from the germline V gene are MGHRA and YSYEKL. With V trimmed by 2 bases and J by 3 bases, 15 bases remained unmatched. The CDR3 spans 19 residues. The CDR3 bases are TGCGCCAGCAGCCAATTGGGGTTGGAACTAGCGGGAGTGAGCTACGAGCAGTACTTC. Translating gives CASSQLGLELAGVSYEQYF.

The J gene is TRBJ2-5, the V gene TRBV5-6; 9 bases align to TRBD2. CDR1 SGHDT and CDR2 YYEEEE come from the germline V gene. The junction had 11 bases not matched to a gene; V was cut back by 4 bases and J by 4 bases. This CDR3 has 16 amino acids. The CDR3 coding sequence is TGTGCCAGCAGCCCGGGCCGCGGGAGGGGGGCAGAGACCCAGTACTTC. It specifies CASSPGRGRGAETQYF. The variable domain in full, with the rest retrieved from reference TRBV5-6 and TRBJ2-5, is DAGVTQSPTHLIKTRGQQVTLRCSPKSGHDTVSWYQQALGQGPQFIFQYYEEEERQRGNFPDRFSGHQFPNYSSELNVNALLLGDSALYLCASSPGRGRGAETQYFGPGTRLLVL.

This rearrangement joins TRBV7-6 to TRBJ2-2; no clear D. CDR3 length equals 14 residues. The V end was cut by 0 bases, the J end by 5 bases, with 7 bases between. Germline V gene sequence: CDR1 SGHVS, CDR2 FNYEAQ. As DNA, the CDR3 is TGTGCCAGCAGCTTAGCCACCGAGACCGGGGAGCTGTTTTTT. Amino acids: CASSLATETGELFF.

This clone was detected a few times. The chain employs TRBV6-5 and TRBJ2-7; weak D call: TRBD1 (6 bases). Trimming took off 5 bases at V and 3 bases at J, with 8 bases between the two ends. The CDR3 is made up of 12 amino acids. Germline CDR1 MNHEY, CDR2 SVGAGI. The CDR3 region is CASSRDIYEQYF. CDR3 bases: TGTGCCAGCAGTAGGGACATCTACGAGCAGTACTTC.

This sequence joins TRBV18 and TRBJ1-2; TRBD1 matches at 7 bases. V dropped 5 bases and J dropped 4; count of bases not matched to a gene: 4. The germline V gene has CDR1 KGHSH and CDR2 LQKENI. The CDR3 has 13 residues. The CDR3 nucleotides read TGTGCCAGCTCATCGGGACAGCCCTATGGCTACACCTTC. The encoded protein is CASSSGQPYGYTF.

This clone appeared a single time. The CDR3: CASSLGPSGHEQYF. In DNA, the CDR3 is TGTGCCAGCAGCTTAGGGCCTAGCGGCCACGAGCAGTACTTC. V gene TRBV7-2 combines with J gene TRBJ2-7, with 7 nucleotides matching TRBD2. With V trimmed by 1 base and J by 5 bases, 5 bases remained unmatched. Germline CDR1 SGHTA, CDR2 FQGNSA. The CDR3 loop spans 14 amino acids.

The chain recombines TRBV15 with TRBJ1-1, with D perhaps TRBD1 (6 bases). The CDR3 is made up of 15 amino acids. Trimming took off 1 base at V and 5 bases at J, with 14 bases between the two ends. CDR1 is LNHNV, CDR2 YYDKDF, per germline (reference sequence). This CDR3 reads CATSRGQVARTEAFF. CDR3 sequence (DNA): TGTGCCACCAGCAGAGGACAGGTCGCCCGGACTGAAGCTTTCTTT. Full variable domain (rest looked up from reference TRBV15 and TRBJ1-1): DAMVIQNPRYQVTQFGKPVTLSCSQTLNHNVMYWYQQKSSQAPKLLFHYYDKDFNNEADTPDNFQSRRPNTSFCFLDIRSPGLGDTAMYLCATSRGQVARTEAFFGQGTRLTVV.

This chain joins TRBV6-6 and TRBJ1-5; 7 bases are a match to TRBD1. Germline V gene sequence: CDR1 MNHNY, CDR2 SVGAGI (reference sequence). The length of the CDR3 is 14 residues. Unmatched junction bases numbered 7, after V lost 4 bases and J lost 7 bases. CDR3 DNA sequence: TGTGCCAGCAGTTTCGACAGGGTTGAACAGCCCCAGCATTTT. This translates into CASSFDRVEQPQHF.

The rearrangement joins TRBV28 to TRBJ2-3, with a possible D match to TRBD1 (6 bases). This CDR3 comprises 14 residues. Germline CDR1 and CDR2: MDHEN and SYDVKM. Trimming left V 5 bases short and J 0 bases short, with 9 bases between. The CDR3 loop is CASSRTASTDTQYF. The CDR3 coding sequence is TGTGCCAGCAGTAGGACAGCCAGCACAGATACGCAGTATTTT.

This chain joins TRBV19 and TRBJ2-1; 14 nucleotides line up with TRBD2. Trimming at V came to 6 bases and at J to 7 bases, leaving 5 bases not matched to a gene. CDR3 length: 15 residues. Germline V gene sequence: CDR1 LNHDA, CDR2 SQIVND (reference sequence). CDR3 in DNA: TGTGCCAGTAGGACGACTAGCGGGAGGGGGAATGAGCAGTTCTTC. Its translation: CASRTTSGRGNEQFF.